The 29 T cell receptor beta chains given below trace back to one sample, sequenced in a study of T cell responses to AZD1222 COVID-19 vaccine. TCRdb's copy holds only in-frame clones and misses some; the assay was immunoSEQ multiplex PCR. This sample carries 95,000 to 100,000 clones, 88% of them seen once, and the ten largest clones take 16%. The sample in question was peripheral blood, obtained 28 days after the second AZD1222 dose. These receptors all come from an adult who received the AZD1222 COVID-19 vaccine.

The chain has TRBV5-4 and TRBJ1-4; a weak D match, TRBD1 (5 bases). Germline-derived CDR1 and CDR2 are SGHNT and YYREEE (reference sequence). The germline V and J ends were trimmed by 4 bases and 11 bases, with 21 bases remaining between them. The CDR3 is 15 amino acids. Here the CDR3 reads CASSLETGPVEKLFF. CDR3 nucleotides: TGTGCCAGCAGCCTGGAAACAGGCCCTGTCGAGAAACTGTTTTTT.

This clone has more than one count but fewer than ten. The chain is built from TRBV5-1 and TRBJ2-1; TRBD2 matches at 8 bases. Germline values: CDR1 SGHRS, CDR2 YFSETQ. This CDR3 contains 14 residues. V was pared by 4 bases and J by 4 bases, with 4 bases of the junction left unmatched. CDR3 coding DNA: TGCGCCAGCAGCCCCGGGACTAGTTACAATGAGCAGTTCTTC. Protein product: CASSPGTSYNEQFF.

The chain employs TRBV9 and TRBJ1-6, with D unresolved. Germline V gene lookup returns CDR1 SGDLS and CDR2 YYNGEE. The CDR3 is 15 amino acids. Trimming left V 3 bases short and J 5 bases short, with 12 bases between. In nucleotides, the CDR3 is TGTGCCAGCAGCGCCGTGGACGGTAATAATTCACCCCTCCACTTT. The encoded protein is CASSAVDGNNSPLHF.

The chain joins TRBV4-1 to TRBJ1-2; unclear D gene. V lost 1 base and J 8 bases, leaving 20 bases between the germline ends. Germline-derived CDR1 and CDR2 are MGHRA and YSYEKL. This CDR3 has 16 amino acids. Here the CDR3 DNA reads TGCGCCAGCAGCCAAGGCCATAACCCCGGGGTTGGGGGCTACACCTTC. It yields the protein CASSQGHNPGVGGYTF.

To note about this clone: This CDR3 is also generated by other DNA sequences in the sample. This chain links TRBV19 with TRBJ2-7, with no clear D. Trimming pared 2 bases from V and 1 base from J, leaving 9 bases between. The CDR3 loop spans 14 amino acids. From germline, CDR1 is LNHDA and CDR2 SQIVND (reference sequence). CDR3 nucleotides: TGTGCCAGTAGTATAAGAGACGGATCCTACGAGCAGTACTTC. It specifies CASSIRDGSYEQYF.

This chain links TRBV7-8 with TRBJ2-1, with 15 bases fitting TRBD2. Germline trimming cut 5 bases from V and 15 bases from J; bases unmatched to any gene: 14. The germline CDR1 and CDR2 sequences are SGHVS and FQNEAQ. CDR3 length: 16 amino acids. CDR3 protein: CASSLLPGLAGGRLFF. In DNA form, the CDR3 reads TGTGCCAGCAGCCTACTACCGGGACTAGCGGGAGGACGGCTGTTCTTC.

The CDR3 loop is CASSPRRGREPLHF. CDR3 DNA: TGTGCCAGCAGCCCCCGGCGGGGAAGAGAACCCCTCCACTTT. This chain connects TRBV9 to TRBJ1-6; the D is unclear. Germline CDR1 and CDR2: SGDLS and YYNGEE. V lost 4 bases and J lost 12, with 17 bases in between. CDR3 size: 14 residues.

J is TRBJ2-1 and V is TRBV7-3, with 9 bases that match TRBD1. V trimming: 4 bases; J trimming: 6 bases; junction bases outside the gene matches: 7. The CDR3 is made up of 15 amino acids. Germline assignment: CDR1 SGHTA and CDR2 FQGTGA. CDR3 in amino acids: CASSSTGQGSNEQFF. CDR3 sequence (DNA): TGTGCCAGCAGCTCCACGGGACAGGGCTCCAATGAGCAGTTCTTC.

The V and J genes are TRBV5-5 and TRBJ2-3; D may be TRBD1 or TRBD2 (5 bases each). This CDR3 has 14 amino acids. Trimming shortened V by 2 bases and J by 10 bases, and 17 bases separated the two germline ends. The germline V gene has CDR1 SGHKS and CDR2 YYEKEE (reference sequence). The CDR3 sequence is CASSFGTTEGSQYF. CDR3 sequence (DNA): TGTGCCAGCAGCTTCGGTACCACAGAGGGGTCGCAGTATTTT.

This clone was seen a single time. Distinct nucleotide sequences in the sample also encode this CDR3. The rearrangement links TRBV4-1 to TRBJ2-1; 11 bases are shared with TRBD2. The J segment lost 6 bases and the V segment lost 1 base, leaving 2 bases of the junction unmatched. CDR1 and CDR2 from the germline V gene are MGHRA and YSYEKL. The CDR3 covers 15 residues. The CDR3 protein is CASSQGLAGLNEQFF. As DNA, the CDR3 is TGCGCCAGCAGCCAAGGACTAGCGGGGCTCAATGAGCAGTTCTTC.

The chain links TRBV14 to TRBJ2-5, with D unresolved. The CDR3 loop spans 14 amino acids. V was trimmed by 0 bases and J by 1 base, leaving 6 bases between them. The germline CDR1 and CDR2 sequences are SGHDN and FVKESK. This CDR3 reads CASSQEFGQETQYF. Written as DNA, the CDR3 is TGTGCCAGCAGCCAAGAATTCGGCCAAGAGACCCAGTACTTC.

In its sample, this clone was seen a few times. This chain connects TRBV23-1 to TRBJ2-1; D is unclear. TRBV23-1 is placed among ORFs of uncertain function. The V and J ends lost 9 bases and 2 bases respectively, with 14 bases between them. CDR3 length: 14 residues. The CDR3 DNA sequence: TGCGCCAGTAAGCCCAGCGCTCCCTACAATGAGCAGTTCTTC. It yields the protein CASKPSAPYNEQFF.

This clone was detected only a few times. The chain links TRBV3-1 (or the pseudogene TRBV3-2) to TRBJ2-1; TRBD2 is a possible D gene (5 bases). CDR1 LGHDT and CDR2 YNNKEL come from the germline V gene (reference sequence). With 2 bases removed from V and 6 bases from J, the gap between germline ends came to 8 bases. There are 13 residues in the CDR3. CDR3 sequence reads: CASSQSGTNEQFF. As DNA, the CDR3 is TGTGCCAGCAGCCAAAGCGGAACCAATGAGCAGTTCTTC.

This sequence joins TRBV5-1 and TRBJ2-1, with D unclear. The CDR3 sequence is 13 residues long. Deletions cut 2 bases from V and 2 bases from J, with 5 bases between. Germline V gives CDR1 SGHRS, CDR2 YFSETQ. CDR3 region: CASSFGPYNEQFF. DNA for the CDR3: TGCGCCAGCAGCTTCGGCCCCTACAATGAGCAGTTCTTC.

The CDR3 region is CASSGTGQGMSEQYF. For the CDR3, the DNA is TGTGCCAGCAGCGGAACGGGACAGGGGATGAGCGAGCAGTACTTC. The chain is built from TRBV7-3 and TRBJ2-7; 10 nucleotides line up with TRBD1. The V gene's germline CDR1 is SGHTA and CDR2 FQGTGA. The CDR3 is made up of 15 amino acids. Unmatched junction bases numbered 10, after V lost 5 bases and J lost 6 bases.

This sequence joins TRBV6-5 and TRBJ2-7, with a possible D match to TRBD1 (5 bases). Germline V CDR1 and CDR2: MNHEY, SVGAGI. This CDR3 is 16 amino acids long. The V gene lost 2 bases and the J gene lost 2 bases, with 16 bases spanning the gap. CDR3 amino acids: CASSYGPGIKTYEQYF. In DNA, the CDR3 is TGTGCCAGCAGTTACGGTCCAGGGATCAAAACCTACGAGCAGTACTTC.

The gene calls are TRBV7-9 and TRBJ2-1; D unclear. This CDR3 spans 12 amino acids. CDR1 is SEHNR, CDR2 FQNEAQ, per germline (reference sequence). Trimming left V 6 bases short and J 8 bases short, with 11 bases between. The CDR3 coding sequence is TGTGCCAGCAGTCGGCCCGGTTATGAGCAGTTCTTC. The encoded protein is CASSRPGYEQFF.

The V gene is TRBV5-1, the J gene TRBJ2-1; perhaps TRBD2 as D (5 bases). The CDR3 is 14 amino acids. The germline gives CDR1 SGHRS, CDR2 YFSETQ. V was shortened by 10 bases and J by 7 bases, with 21 bases between the two germline ends. The CDR3 bases are TGCGCCTATAAAGAGGAGCCGAGGGCGAATGAGCAGTTCTTC. Its protein product is CAYKEEPRANEQFF.

The chain combines TRBV10-2 with TRBJ1-4; D is unresolved. CDR1 is WSHSY, CDR2 SAAADI, per germline. CDR3 length: 13 amino acids. Trimming removed 6 bases from V and 5 bases from J, with 10 bases in between. The CDR3, as DNA: TGCGCCAGCAGCCCGAGGGAAAATGAAAAACTGTTTTTT. Its protein is CASSPRENEKLFF.

This chain's CDR3 is CASHPPGQNYEQYF. The DNA of the CDR3 is TGTGCCAGCCACCCCCCGGGACAGAACTACGAGCAGTACTTC. V and J are TRBV28 and TRBJ2-7; 7 bases match TRBD1. Unmatched junction bases numbered 10, after V lost 8 bases and J lost 3 bases. From germline, CDR1 is MDHEN and CDR2 SYDVKM. This CDR3 is built from 14 residues.

This clone was observed a few times. This rearrangement joins TRBV7-2 to TRBJ1-2; possible D gene TRBD1, 5 bases. The CDR3 covers 13 residues. V was trimmed by 5 bases and J by 4 bases, leaving 11 bases between them. Germline V gene lookup returns CDR1 SGHTA and CDR2 FQGNSA. This CDR3 is CASSHDSSYGYTF. The DNA for the CDR3 is TGTGCCAGCAGCCACGACAGCTCCTATGGCTACACCTTC.

The V and J genes are TRBV18 and TRBJ1-6; 7 bases align to TRBD1. J was trimmed by 6 bases and V by 6 bases; bases with no gene match: 8. The CDR3 is made up of 15 amino acids. Germline V gives CDR1 KGHSH, CDR2 LQKENI. The CDR3 region is CASSPGGDSNSPLHF. In DNA, the CDR3 is TGTGCCAGCTCCCCGGGCGGGGACAGTAATTCACCCCTCCACTTT.

The chain joins TRBV10-3 to TRBJ1-4, with TRBD1 identical over 8 bases. CDR1 and CDR2 (germline): ENHRY, SYGVKD. After removal of 8 bases from V and 0 bases from J, the junction contained 11 bases not matched to a gene. The CDR3 spans 17 residues. The CDR3 DNA sequence: TGTGCCATCCGTTCGGGCACAGGGGGAACAACTAATGAAAAACTGTTTTTT. Translating it yields CAIRSGTGGTTNEKLFF.

This CDR3 reads CASSLDPSGNTDTQYF. CDR3 DNA sequence: TGTGCCAGCAGCTTAGACCCTAGCGGGAACACAGATACGCAGTATTTT. The gene calls are TRBV11-1 and TRBJ2-3; 9 bases match TRBD2. The CDR3 length is 16 residues. Germline lookup yields CDR1 SGHAT and CDR2 FQDESV (reference sequence). Trimming took 1 base from V and 2 from J; bases not matched to a gene: 4.

This sequence joins TRBV10-3 and TRBJ2-2; 11 bases are shared with TRBD2. Germline V lookup: CDR1 ENHRY, CDR2 SYGVKD. This CDR3 contains 17 residues. V lost 5 bases and J lost 1; bases outside the gene matches: 6. CDR3 amino acids: CAISPLGLAENTGELFF. The CDR3 nucleotides are TGTGCCATCAGTCCTCTGGGACTAGCGGAGAACACCGGGGAGCTGTTTTTT.

The V and J genes are TRBV6-6 and TRBJ1-5, with 9 bases aligning to TRBD1. The germline V gene has CDR1 MNHNY and CDR2 SVGAGI (reference sequence). This CDR3 has 17 amino acids. Trimming took 5 bases from V and 3 from J; bases not matched to a gene: 11. CDR3 coding DNA: TGTGCCAGCAGTCCAAGTCCCGGGACAGGGAACAATCAGCCCCAGCATTTT. Its protein product is CASSPSPGTGNNQPQHF.

The rearrangement joins TRBV4-1 to TRBJ2-3; TRBD2 aligns across 11 bases. This CDR3 has 18 amino acids. Germline loops: CDR1 MGHRA, CDR2 YSYEKL. The junction had 7 bases not matched to a gene; V was cut back by 2 bases and J by 0 bases. Written as DNA, the CDR3 is TGCGCCAGCAGCCAAACCGGGACTAGCGGAGGGAGCACAGATACGCAGTATTTT. Translated, it gives CASSQTGTSGGSTDTQYF.

The chain links TRBV6-1 to TRBJ2-3, with D unclear. V lost 1 base to trimming and J lost 5 bases, with 4 bases between them. Per germline, CDR1 MNHNS and CDR2 SASEGT. This CDR3 has 12 residues. CDR3 DNA sequence: TGTGCCAGCAGTGAAGTGGGAGATACGCAGTATTTT. Translating it yields CASSEVGDTQYF.

The genes are TRBV27 and TRBJ1-2; a possible D gene is TRBD1 (6 bases). The CDR3 is 15 residues long. CDR1 and CDR2 (germline): MNHEY, SMNVEV (reference sequence). V lost 6 bases, J lost 1 base, and 15 bases lay in between. CDR3 amino acids: CASRRQQGFNYGYTF. The CDR3, as DNA: TGTGCCAGCAGGCGCCAACAGGGATTTAACTATGGCTACACCTTC.